Following are 12 T cell receptor beta chains from one sample sequenced in a study of blood T cell repertoires in COVID-19 (dated by TCRdb to 2019 to 2021). Receptors were amplified or captured by the immunoSEQ multiplex PCR assay. Drawn from immuneACCESS, this table holds only the in-frame rearrangements with V and J called that TCRdb kept. Clones are partly lost; checked studies trace under half to an unresolved V gene and leave the rest unexplained. Here the sample has over 130,000 clones; 75% to 85% occur a single time. Jointly, the top ten make up approximately 4.1% of the sample. The material sequenced was peripheral blood. These receptors all stem from a woman at least 80 years old with acute or convalescent COVID-19.

The count of this clone is one. The gene calls are TRBV5-6 and TRBJ2-3; 13 positions agree with TRBD2. This CDR3 has 17 residues. V shed 5 bases and J 2 bases; nucleotides not matched to a gene: 8. Germline CDR1 and CDR2: SGHDT and YYEEEE. CDR3 sequence reads: CASSYRTSGGFTDTQYF. CDR3 in DNA: TGTGCCAGCAGTTACCGGACTAGCGGGGGCTTCACAGATACGCAGTATTTT.

Only one count was recorded for this clone. V gene TRBV9 combines with J gene TRBJ2-7, with TRBD1 as a possible D gene (5 bases). This CDR3 has 12 amino acids. V was shortened by 3 bases and J by 4 bases, with 8 bases between the two germline ends. Germline V gene sequence: CDR1 SGDLS, CDR2 YYNGEE. As DNA, the CDR3 is TGTGCCAGCAGCGCCCAGGGATACGAGCAGTACTTC. Protein: CASSAQGYEQYF.

The V and J genes are TRBV5-1 and TRBJ1-5; a weak D match, TRBD1 (5 bases). V shed 0 bases and J shed 0 bases, with 10 bases lying between them. Germline CDR1 and CDR2: SGHRS and YFSETQ. CDR3 length equals 16 residues. The CDR3 DNA is TGCGCCAGCAGCTTGGGGGGCGATTATAGCAATCAGCCCCAGCATTTT. Protein: CASSLGGDYSNQPQHF.

This clone came up once. This chain joins TRBV6-5 and TRBJ1-3; no firm D call. The CDR3 runs to 14 residues. Germline CDR1 is MNHEY and CDR2 is SVGAGI. Trimming removed 4 bases at V and 0 bases at J, with 7 bases between. Here the CDR3 reads CASSSVSSGNTIYF. Written as DNA, the CDR3 is TGTGCCAGCAGTTCCGTCAGCTCTGGAAACACCATATATTTT.

This sequence joins TRBV2 and TRBJ2-3; no reliable D call. The length of the CDR3 is 15 residues. The germline V gene encodes CDR1 SNHLY and CDR2 FYNNEI. Trimming took off 6 bases at V and 0 bases at J, with 13 bases between the two ends. The CDR3 nucleotides read TGTGCCAGCAGCAAAGCGAGCACTAGCACAGATACGCAGTATTTT. Its translation is CASSKASTSTDTQYF. Supplemented by reference TRBV2 and TRBJ2-3, the full variable domain reads EPEVTQTPSHQVTQMGQEVILRCVPISNHLYFYWYRQILGQKVEFLVSFYNNEISEKSEIFDDQFSVERPDGSNFTLKIRSTKLEDSAMYFCASSKASTSTDTQYFGPGTRLTVL.

The rearrangement uses TRBV28 and TRBJ1-5; 10 nucleotides line up with TRBD1. The CDR3 runs to 14 residues. The V gene's germline CDR1 is MDHEN and CDR2 SYDVKM. V gave up 4 bases and J gave up 4 bases; unmatched junction bases: 1. CDR3 amino acids: CASSSGQGNQPQHF. The CDR3 DNA sequence: TGTGCCAGCAGTTCGGGACAGGGGAATCAGCCCCAGCATTTT.

J is TRBJ2-4 and V is TRBV7-9; tentatively, D is TRBD2 (5 bases). Germline-derived CDR1 and CDR2 are SEHNR and FQNEAQ (reference sequence). This CDR3 comprises 17 residues. Trimming took off 4 bases at V and 0 bases at J, with 16 bases between the two ends. The CDR3 is CASSSLSDGQAKNIQYF. In DNA form, the CDR3 reads TGTGCCAGCAGCTCCCTTAGCGACGGGCAAGCCAAAAACATTCAGTACTTC.

This chain uses TRBV7-9 with TRBJ2-1; 7 positions match TRBD1. V lost 11 bases, J lost 10 bases, and 14 bases stayed unmatched. The CDR3 length is 13 residues. CDR1 and CDR2 (germline): SEHNR, FQNEAQ (reference sequence). CDR3 nucleotides: TGTGCCTCTGGGTCGACAGGGTCCAACGAGCAGTTCTTC. It translates to CASGSTGSNEQFF.

For the CDR3, the DNA is TGTGCCAGCAGCTTACAGGGGTCCTACAATGAGCAGTTCTTC. Translating it yields CASSLQGSYNEQFF. This chain connects TRBV7-2 to TRBJ2-1; a weak D match, TRBD1 (6 bases). Looked up from germline, CDR1 is SGHTA and CDR2 is FQGNSA. The CDR3 is made up of 14 amino acids. With 2 bases removed from V and 1 base from J, the gap between germline ends came to 6 bases. Filled out from reference TRBV7-2 and TRBJ2-1, the complete variable domain reads GAGVSQSPSNKVTEKGKDVELRCDPISGHTALYWYRQSLGQGLEFLIYFQGNSAPDKSGLPSDRFSAERTGGSVSTLTIQRTQQEDSAVYLCASSLQGSYNEQFFGPGTRLTVL.

This sequence joins TRBV27 and TRBJ2-2; D gene unclear. CDR1 MNHEY and CDR2 SMNVEV come from the germline V gene (reference sequence). The CDR3 is 12 amino acids. Trimming shortened V by 6 bases and J by 7 bases, and 9 bases separated the two germline ends. Written as DNA, the CDR3 is TGTGCCAGCAGGTCGGGTAACGGGGAGCTGTTTTTT. As protein: CASRSGNGELFF.

The gene calls are TRBV5-5 and TRBJ2-7, with 11 bases that match TRBD2. After removal of 4 bases from V and 4 bases from J, the junction contained 10 bases not matched to a gene. Germline assignment: CDR1 SGHKS and CDR2 YYEKEE (reference sequence). This CDR3 is built from 16 residues. The DNA for the CDR3 is TGTGCCAGCAGCGAGGTAGCGGGGGGGCGCCTGTACGAGCAGTACTTC. This codes for CASSEVAGGRLYEQYF.

This chain uses TRBV28 with TRBJ1-2; D remains unclear. The CDR3 runs to 11 residues. Germline V gives CDR1 MDHEN, CDR2 SYDVKM. V lost 5 bases to trimming and J lost 4 bases, with 5 bases between them. CDR3 coding DNA: TGTGCCAGCAGTGGGAGCTATGGCTACACCTTC. Its translation: CASSGSYGYTF.